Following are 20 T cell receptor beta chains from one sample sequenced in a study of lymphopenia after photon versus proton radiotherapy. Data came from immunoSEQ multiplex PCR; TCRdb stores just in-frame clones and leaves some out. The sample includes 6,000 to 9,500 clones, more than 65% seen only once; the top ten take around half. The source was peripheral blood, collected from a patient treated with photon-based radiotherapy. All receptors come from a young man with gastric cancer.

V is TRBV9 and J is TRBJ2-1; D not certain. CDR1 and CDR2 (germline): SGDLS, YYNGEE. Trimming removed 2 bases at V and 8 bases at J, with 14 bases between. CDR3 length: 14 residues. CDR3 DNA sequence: TGTGCCAGCAGCGTTGACCCAATTAGTGATGAGCAGTTCTTC. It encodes CASSVDPISDEQFF.

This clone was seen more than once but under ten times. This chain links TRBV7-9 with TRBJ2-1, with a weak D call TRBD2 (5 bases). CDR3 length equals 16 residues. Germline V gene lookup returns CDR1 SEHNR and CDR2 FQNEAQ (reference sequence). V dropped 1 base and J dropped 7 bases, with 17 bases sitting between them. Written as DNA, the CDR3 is TGTGCCAGCAGCTTAGACGTGAGGGAGTTGGGGAATGAGCAGTTCTTC. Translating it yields CASSLDVRELGNEQFF.

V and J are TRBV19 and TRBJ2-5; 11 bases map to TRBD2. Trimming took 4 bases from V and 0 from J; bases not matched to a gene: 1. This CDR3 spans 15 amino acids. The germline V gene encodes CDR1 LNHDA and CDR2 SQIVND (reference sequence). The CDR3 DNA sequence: TGTGCCAGTAGTACGACTAGCGGGGACCAAGAGACCCAGTACTTC. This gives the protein CASSTTSGDQETQYF.

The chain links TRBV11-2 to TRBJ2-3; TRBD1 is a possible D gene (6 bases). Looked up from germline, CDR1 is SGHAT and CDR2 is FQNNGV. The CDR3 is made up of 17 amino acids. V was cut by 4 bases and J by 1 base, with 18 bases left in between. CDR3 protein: CASSWGHSFSGTDTQYF. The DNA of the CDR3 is TGTGCCAGCAGCTGGGGGCATTCGTTTTCGGGCACAGATACGCAGTATTTT. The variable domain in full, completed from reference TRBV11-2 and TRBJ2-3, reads EAGVAQSPRYKIIEKRQSVAFWCNPISGHATLYWYQQILGQGPKLLIQFQNNGVVDDSQLPKDRFSAERLKGVDSTLKIQPAKLEDSAVYLCASSWGHSFSGTDTQYFGPGTRLTVL.

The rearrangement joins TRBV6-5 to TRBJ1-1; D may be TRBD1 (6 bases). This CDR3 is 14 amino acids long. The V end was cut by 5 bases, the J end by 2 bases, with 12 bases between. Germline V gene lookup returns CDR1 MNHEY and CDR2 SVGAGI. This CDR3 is CASSPGHYNTEAFF. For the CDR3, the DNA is TGTGCCAGCAGTCCGGGACACTATAACACTGAAGCTTTCTTT.

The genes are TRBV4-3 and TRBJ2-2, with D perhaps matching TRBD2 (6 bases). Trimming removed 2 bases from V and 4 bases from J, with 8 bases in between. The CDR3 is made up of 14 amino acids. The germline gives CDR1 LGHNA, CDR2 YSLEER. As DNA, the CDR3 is TGCGCCAGCAGCCAAACGGGACTCACCGGGGAGCTGTTTTTT. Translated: CASSQTGLTGELFF.

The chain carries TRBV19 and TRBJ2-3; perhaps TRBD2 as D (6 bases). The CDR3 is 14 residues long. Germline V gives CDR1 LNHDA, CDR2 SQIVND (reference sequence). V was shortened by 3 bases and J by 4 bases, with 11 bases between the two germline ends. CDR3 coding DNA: TGTGCCAGTAGTATCTCCAGGGAGGCAGATACGCAGTATTTT. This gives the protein CASSISREADTQYF. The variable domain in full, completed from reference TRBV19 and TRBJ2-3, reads DGGITQSPKYLFRKEGQNVTLSCEQNLNHDAMYWYRQDPGQGLRLIYYSQIVNDFQKGDIAEGYSVSREKKESFPLTVTSAQKNPTAFYLCASSISREADTQYFGPGTRLTVL.

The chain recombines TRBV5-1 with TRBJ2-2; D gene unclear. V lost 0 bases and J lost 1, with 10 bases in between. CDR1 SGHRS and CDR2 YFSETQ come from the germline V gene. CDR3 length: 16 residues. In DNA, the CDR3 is TGCGCCAGCAGCTTGGTAGATCTTATGAACACCGGGGAGCTGTTTTTT. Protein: CASSLVDLMNTGELFF.

The CDR3 protein is CASSAHRGSNQPQHF. As DNA, the CDR3 is TGTGCCAGTAGTGCCCACAGGGGAAGCAATCAGCCCCAGCATTTT. The chain carries TRBV19 and TRBJ1-5; TRBD1 agrees at 7 bases. This CDR3 spans 15 amino acids. The V gene's germline CDR1 is LNHDA and CDR2 SQIVND (reference sequence). Unmatched junction bases numbered 5, after V lost 5 bases and J lost 1 base.

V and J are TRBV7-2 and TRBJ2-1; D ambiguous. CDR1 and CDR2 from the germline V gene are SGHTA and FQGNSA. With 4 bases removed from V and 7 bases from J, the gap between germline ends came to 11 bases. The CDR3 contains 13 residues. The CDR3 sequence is CASSSSDSNEQFF. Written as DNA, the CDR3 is TGTGCCAGCAGCTCGTCCGACTCAAATGAGCAGTTCTTC.

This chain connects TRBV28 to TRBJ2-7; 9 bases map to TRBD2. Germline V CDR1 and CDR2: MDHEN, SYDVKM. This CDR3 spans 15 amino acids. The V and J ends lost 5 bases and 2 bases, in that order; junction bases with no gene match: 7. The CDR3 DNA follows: TGTGCCAGCAGTACCCCTAGCGGGACCACCTACGAGCAGTACTTC. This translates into CASSTPSGTTYEQYF.

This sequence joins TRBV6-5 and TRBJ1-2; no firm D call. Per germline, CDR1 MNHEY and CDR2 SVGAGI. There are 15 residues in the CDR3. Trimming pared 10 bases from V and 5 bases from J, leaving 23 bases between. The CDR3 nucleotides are TGTGCCACCAAGAAGGACGGGGATAAGAGTTATGGCTACACCTTC. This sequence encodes CATKKDGDKSYGYTF.

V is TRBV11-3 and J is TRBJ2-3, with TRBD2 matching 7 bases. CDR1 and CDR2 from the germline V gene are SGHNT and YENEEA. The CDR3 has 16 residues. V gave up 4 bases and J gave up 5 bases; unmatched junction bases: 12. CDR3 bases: TGTGCCAGCAGCTCCGGGGGAGGGGCCGCTAGAGATACGCAGTATTTT. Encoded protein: CASSSGGGAARDTQYF.

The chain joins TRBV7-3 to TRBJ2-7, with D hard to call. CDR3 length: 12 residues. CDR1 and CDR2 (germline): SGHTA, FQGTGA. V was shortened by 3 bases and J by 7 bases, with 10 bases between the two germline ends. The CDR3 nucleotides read TGTGCCAGCAGCTTGCCAATTGGGGAGCAGTACTTC. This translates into CASSLPIGEQYF.

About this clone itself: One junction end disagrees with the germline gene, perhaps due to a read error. This chain's CDR3 is CASSSAGTAVYEQYF. As DNA, the CDR3 is TGTGCCAGCAGCTCCGCCGGGACAGCCGTATACGAGCAGTACTTC. This chain links TRBV5-3 with TRBJ2-7; 7 bases agree with TRBD1. TRBV5-3 is annotated as an ORF whose role is uncertain. The CDR3 spans 15 residues.

Here the CDR3 DNA reads TGTGCCAGCAGCGTAGGTGGGGCGCAAAGGGGAGGCTACACCTTC. It translates to CASSVGGAQRGGYTF. The V gene is TRBV9, the J gene TRBJ1-2, with a tentative D call TRBD1 (5 bases). CDR3 length: 15 amino acids. V shed 0 bases and J shed 8 bases, with 17 bases lying between them. CDR1 and CDR2 (germline): SGDLS, YYNGEE.

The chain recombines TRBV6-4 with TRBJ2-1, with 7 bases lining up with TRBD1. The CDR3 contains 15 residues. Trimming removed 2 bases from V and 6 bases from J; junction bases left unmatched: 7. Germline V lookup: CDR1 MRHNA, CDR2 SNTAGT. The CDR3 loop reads CASSDRQGQANEQFF. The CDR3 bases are TGTGCCAGCAGTGACCGACAGGGCCAGGCCAATGAGCAGTTCTTC.

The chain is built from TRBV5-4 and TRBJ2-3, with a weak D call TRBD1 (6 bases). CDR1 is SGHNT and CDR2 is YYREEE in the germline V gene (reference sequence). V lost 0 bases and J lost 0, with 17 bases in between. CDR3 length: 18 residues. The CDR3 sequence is CASSLGGGQPPSTDTQYF. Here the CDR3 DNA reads TGTGCCAGCAGCTTGGGAGGGGGACAACCACCTAGCACAGATACGCAGTATTTT. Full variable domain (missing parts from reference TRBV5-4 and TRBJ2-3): ETGVTQSPTHLIKTRGQQVTLRCSSQSGHNTVSWYQQALGQGPQFIFQYYREEENGRGNFPPRFSGLQFPNYSSELNVNALELDDSALYLCASSLGGGQPPSTDTQYFGPGTRLTVL.

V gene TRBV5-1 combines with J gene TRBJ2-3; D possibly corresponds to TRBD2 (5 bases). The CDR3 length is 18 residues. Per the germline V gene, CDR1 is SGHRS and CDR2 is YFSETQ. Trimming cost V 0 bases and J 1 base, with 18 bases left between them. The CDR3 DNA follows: TGCGCCAGCAGCTTGGCGACCTCGGCGCTAGCTGGCACAGATACGCAGTATTTT. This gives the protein CASSLATSALAGTDTQYF.

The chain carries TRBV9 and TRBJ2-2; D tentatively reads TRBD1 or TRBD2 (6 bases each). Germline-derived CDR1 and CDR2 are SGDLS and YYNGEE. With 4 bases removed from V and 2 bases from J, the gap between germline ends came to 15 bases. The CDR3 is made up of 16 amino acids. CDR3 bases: TGTGCCAGCAGCCCCCTGGGGGGCCCTAACACCGGGGAGCTGTTTTTT. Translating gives CASSPLGGPNTGELFF.